This TCR beta chain was recovered during a study of blood T cell repertoires in COVID-19 (dated by TCRdb to about 2020). Looking at the study overall: Samples covering the acute and convalescent phases of COVID-19 were provided by collaborators in the United States, Italy and Spain. The prospective study material was composed of cDNA or gDNA derived from T cells, B-cell-depleted T cells, or PBMCs. The dataset comprised deeply sampled blood TCRbeta repertoires from subjects exposed to, actively infected with, or recovered from COVID-19. The repertoires were made available in a free public database intended to serve as a resource for research on the immune response to SARS-CoV-2. The samples were drawn from two sources: the first 160 participants of the ongoing ImmuneRACE study, and 950 to 1,500 subjects contributed by 6 global collaborators. Nearly every sample came with metadata listing a de-identified subject ID, COVID-19 status, age in years and sex. Where HLA class I and class II types were available, the types were taken from metadata supplied by the sample provider, not from assay-based typing. The paper as a whole reports these results and caveats: How much clinical and demographic metadata was included differed by source and by participant, and the metadata was provided uncurated.

Each collaborating institution followed its own protocols to collect whole blood in K2EDTA tubes. For TCRbeta analysis, collaborators shipped samples as frozen whole blood, isolated PBMCs, or DNA extracted from either of those sample types. With regard to this clone: Which antigen it targets is not known. Base qualities were left out, and no much larger clone turns up one base away.

TCRbeta CDR3 regions were amplified from genomic DNA using the immunoSEQ Assay, a bias-controlled multiplex PCR. The paper's data handling went like this. Nucleated cell counts per sample were estimated from amplification of reference gene primers within the assay. Sequence reads were collapsed and filtered to measure the absolute abundance of every unique TCRbeta CDR3 rearrangement. Productive Simpson clonality was computed per sample as the square root of Simpson's diversity index over productive rearrangements. TCRdb mirrors the immuneACCESS table, restricted to in-frame sequences. Some clones are absent from its copies; in checked studies, under half trace to an unresolved V gene, and the reason for the others is unknown. For V, J and clone size, that table is used; D and trimming come from the DNA. The sample table shows about 44,000 clones, and over 80% are seen once. Clones ranked in the top ten supply over 1% of the sample.

The material sequenced was peripheral blood. This TCR was sampled from a woman in her thirties or forties with acute or convalescent COVID-19.

The bases read TGTGCCAGCTCACCACAAGCCGGGACTAGCGGCACAGATACGCAGTATTTT. Its protein product is CASSPQAGTSGTDTQYF. The rearrangement combines TRBV18 with TRBJ2-3, and TRBD2 matches 10 of the central bases. In the germline V gene, CDR1 corresponds to KGHSH and CDR2 to LQKENI. The CDR3 holds 17 amino acids from the cysteine to the phenylalanine. Kept here is only the CDR3 DNA, which spans 51 bases and is read in frame from base 1. Germline trimming: 1 base from V, 1 base from J; junction bases outside gene matches: 5.